This paragraph covers one TCR beta chain sequence. The entry originates in a study of blood T cell repertoires in COVID-19. Study details: The United States, Italy and Spain supplied acute and convalescent COVID-19 samples.

In the original analysis: Estimated nucleated cell counts came from reference gene primer amplification. Assay used: immunoSEQ multiplex PCR; TCRdb lists only in-frame clones, some missing. For V, J and clone size, that table is used; D and trimming come from the DNA. Among about 100,000 clones, just over 85% were seen once, and the ten largest hold roughly 2.6%. This CDR3 comprises 19 residues. The V gene end was trimmed by 5 bases and the J gene end by 2 bases; junction bases not matched to a gene: 13. The V gene's germline CDR1 is LNHDA and CDR2 SQIVND (reference sequence). Participants spanned ages about 18 to 95 years and resided in about two dozen US areas. Clinical history as reported by participants underpinned cohort assignment.

The source is a woman between 45 and 60 years old who had recovered from COVID-19. What was sequenced was PBMCs or T cells enriched from blood (not recorded which). The genes are TRBV19 and TRBJ2-6, with 9 nucleotides matching TRBD1. CDR3 bases: TGTGCCAGTAGTCCCCTGGGGACAGGGAAGGTTACTGGGGCCAACGTCCTGACTTTC. Amino acids: CASSPLGTGKVTGANVLTF.